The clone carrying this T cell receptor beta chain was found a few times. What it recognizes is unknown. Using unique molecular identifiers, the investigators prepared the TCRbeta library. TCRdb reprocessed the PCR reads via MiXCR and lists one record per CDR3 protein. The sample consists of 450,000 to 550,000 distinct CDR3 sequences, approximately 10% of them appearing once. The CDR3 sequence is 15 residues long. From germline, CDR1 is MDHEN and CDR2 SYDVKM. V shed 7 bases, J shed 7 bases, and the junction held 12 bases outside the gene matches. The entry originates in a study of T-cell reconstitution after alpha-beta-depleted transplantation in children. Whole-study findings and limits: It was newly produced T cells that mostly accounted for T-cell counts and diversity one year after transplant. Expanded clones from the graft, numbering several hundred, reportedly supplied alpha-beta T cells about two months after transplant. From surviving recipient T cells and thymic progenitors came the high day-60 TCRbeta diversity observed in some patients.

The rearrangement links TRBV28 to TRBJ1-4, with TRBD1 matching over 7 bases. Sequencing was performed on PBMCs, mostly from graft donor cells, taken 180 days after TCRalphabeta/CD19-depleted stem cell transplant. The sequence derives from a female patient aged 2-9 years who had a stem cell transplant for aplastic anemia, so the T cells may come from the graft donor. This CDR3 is CASTPAGTASEKLFF. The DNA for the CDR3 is TGTGCCAGCACCCCCGCTGGGACAGCGTCTGAAAAACTGTTTTTT.